The TCR beta chain under discussion was sequenced for a study of CD8 T cells in ankylosing spondylitis. Points from the study as a whole: The study looked at matched synovial fluid samples from ankylosing spondylitis patients. Disease-linked clones were reported to be significantly enriched there. Those disease-linked clones were CD8+; they were also relatively rare in peripheral blood. A TCR beta motif of about eight highly homologous variants appeared characteristic of ankylosing spondylitis blood.

The CDR3 covers 14 residues. Germline CDR1 DFQATT, CDR2 SNEGSKA (reference sequence). V lost 1 base, J lost 1 base, and 10 bases lay in between. A quantitative 5'-RACE method, one with molecular barcodes, was used to make TCR beta libraries. TCRdb processed the 5' RACE reads anew with MiXCR; each CDR3 protein has one entry. Of 350,000 to 450,000 distinct CDR3 sequences in the sample, approximately 20% were seen once. In its sample, this clonotype was seen a few times. Its specificity is unknown. The clonotype was recovered from a male donor with ankylosing spondylitis or in good health (not recorded which). This chain connects TRBV20-1 to TRBJ2-5; D unresolved. The sequenced material came from blood, either unsorted or a sorted T cell fraction (not recorded which). CDR3 sequence reads: CSARGPEIQETQYF. The DNA for the CDR3 is TGCAGTGCTAGAGGTCCGGAGATCCAAGAGACCCAGTACTTC.